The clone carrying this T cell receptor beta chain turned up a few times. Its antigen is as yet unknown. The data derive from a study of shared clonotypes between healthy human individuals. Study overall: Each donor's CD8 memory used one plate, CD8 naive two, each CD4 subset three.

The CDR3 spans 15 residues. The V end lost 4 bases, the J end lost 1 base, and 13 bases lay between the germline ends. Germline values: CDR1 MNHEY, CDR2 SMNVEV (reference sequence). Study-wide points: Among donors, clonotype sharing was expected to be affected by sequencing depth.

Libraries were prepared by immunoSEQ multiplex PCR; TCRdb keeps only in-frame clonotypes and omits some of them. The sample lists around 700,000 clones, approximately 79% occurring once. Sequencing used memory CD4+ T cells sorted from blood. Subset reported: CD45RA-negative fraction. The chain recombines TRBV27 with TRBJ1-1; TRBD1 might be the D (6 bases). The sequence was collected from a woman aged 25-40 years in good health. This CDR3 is CASSSPTGTNTEAFF. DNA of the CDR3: TGTGCCAGCAGTTCCCCCACAGGGACGAACACTGAAGCTTTCTTT.